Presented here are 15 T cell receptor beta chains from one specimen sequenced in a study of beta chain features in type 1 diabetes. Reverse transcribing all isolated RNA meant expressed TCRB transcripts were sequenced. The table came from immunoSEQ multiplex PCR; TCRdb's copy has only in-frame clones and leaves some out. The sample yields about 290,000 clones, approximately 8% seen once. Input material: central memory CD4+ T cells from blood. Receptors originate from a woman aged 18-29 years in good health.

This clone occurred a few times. As DNA, the CDR3 is TGTGCCAGTACTACTCAGTGGAACAATGAGCAGTTCTTC. This codes for CASTTQWNNEQFF. The chain couples TRBV19 to TRBJ2-1; D is unresolved. Trimming stripped 7 bases from V and 5 bases from J, with 12 bases between. Germline CDR1 LNHDA, CDR2 SQIVND (reference sequence). The CDR3 covers 13 residues. The full variable domain, completed using reference TRBV19 and TRBJ2-1, is DGGITQSPKYLFRKEGQNVTLSCEQNLNHDAMYWYRQDPGQGLRLIYYSQIVNDFQKGDIAEGYSVSREKKESFPLTVTSAQKNPTAFYLCASTTQWNNEQFFGPGTRLTVL.

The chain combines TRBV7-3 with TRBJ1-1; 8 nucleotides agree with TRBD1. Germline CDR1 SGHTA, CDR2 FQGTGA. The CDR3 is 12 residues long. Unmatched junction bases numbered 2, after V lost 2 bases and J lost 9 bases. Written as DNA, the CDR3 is TGTGCCAGCAGCTTAGGGACAGGACAAGCTTTCTTT. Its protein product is CASSLGTGQAFF.

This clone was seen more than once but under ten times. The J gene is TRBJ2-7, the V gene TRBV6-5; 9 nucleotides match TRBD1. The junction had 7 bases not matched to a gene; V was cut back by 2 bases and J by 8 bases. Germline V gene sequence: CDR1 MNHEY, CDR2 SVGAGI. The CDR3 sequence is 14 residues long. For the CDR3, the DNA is TGTGCCAGCAGTTACGCACAGGGGGCGGTTAAGCAGTACTTC. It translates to CASSYAQGAVKQYF.

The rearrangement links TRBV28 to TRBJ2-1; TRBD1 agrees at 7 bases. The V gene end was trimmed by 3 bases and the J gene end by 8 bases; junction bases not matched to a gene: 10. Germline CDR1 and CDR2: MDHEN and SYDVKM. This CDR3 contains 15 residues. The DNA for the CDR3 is TGTGCCAGCAGTTTTAGGGCAGGGGGTCGAGATGAGCAGTTCTTC. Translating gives CASSFRAGGRDEQFF.

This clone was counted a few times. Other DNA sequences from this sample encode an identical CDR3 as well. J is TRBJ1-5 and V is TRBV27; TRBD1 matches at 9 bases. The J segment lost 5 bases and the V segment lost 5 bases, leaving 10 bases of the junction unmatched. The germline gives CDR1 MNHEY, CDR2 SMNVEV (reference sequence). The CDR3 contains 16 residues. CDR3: CASSPSRRTGDQPQHF. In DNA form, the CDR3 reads TGTGCCAGCAGTCCCTCTAGACGGACAGGGGATCAGCCCCAGCATTTT.

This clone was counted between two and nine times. In DNA, the CDR3 is TGTGCCAGCAGCTTAAGGAAATCTGCCGGGGAGCTGTTTTTT. Residues: CASSLRKSAGELFF. V is TRBV7-8 and J is TRBJ2-2; D is ambiguous. This CDR3 has 14 amino acids. Germline-derived CDR1 and CDR2 are SGHVS and FQNEAQ. V gave up 2 bases and J gave up 6 bases, with 10 bases separating them. Based on the CDR3 plus reference TRBV7-8 and TRBJ2-2, the full variable domain is GAGVSQSPRYKVAKRGQDVALRCDPISGHVSLFWYQQALGQGPEFLTYFQNEAQLDKSGLPSDRFFAERPEGSVSTLKIQRTQQEDSAVYLCASSLRKSAGELFFGEGSRLTVL.

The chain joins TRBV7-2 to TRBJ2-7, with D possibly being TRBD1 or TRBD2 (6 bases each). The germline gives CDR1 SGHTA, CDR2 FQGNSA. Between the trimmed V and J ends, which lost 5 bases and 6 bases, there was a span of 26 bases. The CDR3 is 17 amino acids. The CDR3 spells CASSPSSVGGQVAEQYF. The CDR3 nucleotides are TGTGCCAGCAGCCCCAGCTCGGTAGGGGGGCAGGTCGCCGAGCAGTACTTC.

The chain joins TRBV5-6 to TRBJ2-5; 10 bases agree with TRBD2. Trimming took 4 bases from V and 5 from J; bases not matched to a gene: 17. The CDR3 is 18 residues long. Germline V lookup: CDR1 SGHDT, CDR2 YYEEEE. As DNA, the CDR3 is TGTGCCAGCAGCCTCGGTCCCACTAGCGGGGCCTCCCGGGAGACCCAGTACTTC. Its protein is CASSLGPTSGASRETQYF.

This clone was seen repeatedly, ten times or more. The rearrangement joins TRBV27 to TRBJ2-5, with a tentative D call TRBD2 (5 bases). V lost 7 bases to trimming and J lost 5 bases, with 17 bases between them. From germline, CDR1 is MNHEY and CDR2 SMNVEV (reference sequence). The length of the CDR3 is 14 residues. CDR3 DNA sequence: TGTGCCAGCACCCTTAGGGCGGGTGCGGAGACCCAGTACTTC. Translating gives CASTLRAGAETQYF.

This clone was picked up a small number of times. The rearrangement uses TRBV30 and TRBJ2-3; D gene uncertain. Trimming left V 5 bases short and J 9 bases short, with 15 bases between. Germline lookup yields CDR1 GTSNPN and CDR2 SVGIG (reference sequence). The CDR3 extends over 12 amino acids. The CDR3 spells CAWGSVDPTQYF. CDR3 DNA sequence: TGTGCCTGGGGGTCTGTGGACCCCACGCAGTATTTT. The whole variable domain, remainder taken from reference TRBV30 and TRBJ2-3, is SQTIHQWPATLVQPVGSPLSLECTVEGTSNPNLYWYRQAAGRGLQLLFYSVGIGQISSEVPQNLSASRPQDRQFILSSKKLLLSDSGFYLCAWGSVDPTQYFGPGTRLTVL.

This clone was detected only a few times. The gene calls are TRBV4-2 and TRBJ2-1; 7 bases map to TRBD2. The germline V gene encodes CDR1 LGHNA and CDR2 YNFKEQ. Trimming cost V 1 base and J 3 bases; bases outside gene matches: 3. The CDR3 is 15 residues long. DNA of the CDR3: TGTGCCAGCAGCCAAGTTGGCGGGAGCTACAATGAGCAGTTCTTC. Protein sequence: CASSQVGGSYNEQFF.

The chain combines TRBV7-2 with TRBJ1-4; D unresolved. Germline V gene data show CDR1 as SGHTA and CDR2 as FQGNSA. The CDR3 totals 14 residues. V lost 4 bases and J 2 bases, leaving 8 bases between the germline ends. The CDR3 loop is CASSSQWTNEKLFF. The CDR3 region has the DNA TGTGCCAGCAGCTCCCAATGGACTAATGAAAAACTGTTTTTT. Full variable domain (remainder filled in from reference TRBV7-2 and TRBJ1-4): GAGVSQSPSNKVTEKGKDVELRCDPISGHTALYWYRQSLGQGLEFLIYFQGNSAPDKSGLPSDRFSAERTGGSVSTLTIQRTQQEDSAVYLCASSSQWTNEKLFFGSGTQLSVL.

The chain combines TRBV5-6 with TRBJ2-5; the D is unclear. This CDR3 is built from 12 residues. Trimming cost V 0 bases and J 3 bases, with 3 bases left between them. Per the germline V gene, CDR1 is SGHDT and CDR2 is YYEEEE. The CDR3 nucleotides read TGTGCCAGCAGCTTGGAGGAAGAGACCCAGTACTTC. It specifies CASSLEEETQYF.

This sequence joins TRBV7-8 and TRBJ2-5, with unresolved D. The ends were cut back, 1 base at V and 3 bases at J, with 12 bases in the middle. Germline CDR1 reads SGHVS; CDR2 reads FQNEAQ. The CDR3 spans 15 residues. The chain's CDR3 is CASSLVDSAEETQYF. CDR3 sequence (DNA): TGTGCCAGCAGCTTAGTAGATAGTGCTGAAGAGACCCAGTACTTC.

The CDR3 is CASSLTGLAETQYF. For the CDR3, the DNA is TGTGCCAGCAGCTTAACTGGGTTAGCGGAGACCCAGTACTTC. This chain connects TRBV7-3 to TRBJ2-5; the D gene is possibly TRBD2 (5 bases). Germline CDR1 is SGHTA and CDR2 is FQGTGA. Trimming shortened V by 0 bases and J by 5 bases, and 10 bases separated the two germline ends. This CDR3 spans 14 amino acids.